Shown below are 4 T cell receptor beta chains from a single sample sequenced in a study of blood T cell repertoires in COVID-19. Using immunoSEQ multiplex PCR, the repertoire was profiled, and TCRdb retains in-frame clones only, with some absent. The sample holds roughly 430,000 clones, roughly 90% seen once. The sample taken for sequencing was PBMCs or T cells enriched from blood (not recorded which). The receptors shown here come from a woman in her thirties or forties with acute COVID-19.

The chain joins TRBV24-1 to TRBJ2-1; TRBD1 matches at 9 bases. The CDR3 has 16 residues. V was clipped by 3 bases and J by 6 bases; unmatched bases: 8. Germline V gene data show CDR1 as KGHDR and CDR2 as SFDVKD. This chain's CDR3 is CATSDAGTGRGNEQFF. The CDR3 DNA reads TGTGCCACCAGTGATGCAGGGACAGGGAGGGGCAATGAGCAGTTCTTC.

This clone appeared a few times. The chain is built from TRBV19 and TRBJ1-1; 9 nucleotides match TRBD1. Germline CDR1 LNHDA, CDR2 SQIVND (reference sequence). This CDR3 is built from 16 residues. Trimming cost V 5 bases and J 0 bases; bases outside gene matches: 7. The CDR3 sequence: CASSFTQGAVNTEAFF. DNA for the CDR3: TGTGCCAGTAGTTTTACACAGGGGGCTGTGAACACTGAAGCTTTCTTT.

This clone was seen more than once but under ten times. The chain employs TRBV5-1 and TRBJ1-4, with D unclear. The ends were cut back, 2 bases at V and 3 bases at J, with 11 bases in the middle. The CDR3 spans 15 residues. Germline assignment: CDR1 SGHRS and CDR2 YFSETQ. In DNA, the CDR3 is TGCGCCAGCAGCTTTGAGGGCCGGGCTAATGAAAAACTGTTTTTT. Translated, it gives CASSFEGRANEKLFF.

The CDR3 nucleotides read TGTGCCACCAGTGATTTGCAAATCGGGAAAGCTTCCAATGGCGGGGAGCTGTTTTTT. This codes for CATSDLQIGKASNGGELFF. This sequence joins TRBV24-1 and TRBJ2-2; possibly TRBD2 for D (5 bases). Germline loops: CDR1 KGHDR, CDR2 SFDVKD. V lost 0 bases and J 7 bases, leaving 23 bases between the germline ends. The CDR3 runs to 19 residues.